The rows below give T cell receptor beta chains drawn from one sample of a study of spatial heterogeneity in lung cancer. TCRdb re-derived calls from the 5' RACE reads in MiXCR, one entry per CDR3 protein. In the table there are some 15,000 distinct CDR3 sequences, 11% of which are singletons. Here the sequenced sample was PBMCs, taken at surgery. These receptors all come from a female donor with early-stage non-small cell lung cancer. CDR3s include the opening cysteine and the closing phenylalanine or tryptophan. Fields, in order: CDR3 DNA, CDR3 protein, D gene, J gene, V gene, clone size. A D gene is named only where the DNA matches it firmly. Only part of the rows carry a size: once, few, many, or a class if the clone is expanded.

CDR3 DNA: TGCAGTGCTAGAGCGGGGGCGGACACTGAAGCTTTCTTT
CDR3 protein: CSARAGADTEAFF
D gene: .
J gene: TRBJ1-1
V gene: TRBV20-1
clone size: .

CDR3 DNA: TGTGCCAGCAGCTACGGACTAGCGGGGGGGCAGTTCTTC
CDR3 protein: CASSYGLAGGQFF
D gene: TRBD2
J gene: TRBJ2-1
V gene: TRBV7-8
clone size: many

CDR3 DNA: TGTGCCAGCAGTTACGGAGGGGGCGCTGGGAACTATGGCTACACCTTC
CDR3 protein: CASSYGGGAGNYGYTF
D gene: TRBD1
J gene: TRBJ1-2
V gene: TRBV6-5
clone size: .

CDR3 DNA: TGTGCCAGCAGTGAAGAACGAACTGGGAACATTCAGTACTTC
CDR3 protein: CASSEERTGNIQYF
D gene: .
J gene: TRBJ2-4
V gene: TRBV25-1
clone size: .

CDR3 DNA: TGTGCCAGCAGCTTTACAGGTGGCAATCAGCCCCAGCATTTT
CDR3 protein: CASSFTGGNQPQHF
D gene: .
J gene: TRBJ1-5
V gene: TRBV7-2
clone size: many

CDR3 DNA: TGTGCCAGCAGCCAAAACACAGGGACCACCGGGGAGCTGTTTTTT
CDR3 protein: CASSQNTGTTGELFF
D gene: .
J gene: TRBJ2-2
V gene: TRBV14
clone size: medium-sized

CDR3 DNA: TGTGCCAGCAGATCCCCGGGACAGGGGCTATACGAGCAGTACTTC
CDR3 protein: CASRSPGQGLYEQYF
D gene: TRBD1
J gene: TRBJ2-7
V gene: TRBV6-6
clone size: .

CDR3 DNA: TGTGCCAGCAGCTTACAATACAATGAGCAGTTCTTC
CDR3 protein: CASSLQYNEQFF
D gene: .
J gene: TRBJ2-1
V gene: TRBV7-9
clone size: many

CDR3 DNA: TGTGCCACCAGCTCCCAAGGGACGGGACAGGGGAGGTTCACTGAAGCTTTCTTT
CDR3 protein: CATSSQGTGQGRFTEAFF
D gene: TRBD1
J gene: TRBJ1-1
V gene: TRBV15
clone size: many

CDR3 DNA: TGTGCCATCAGTGAGAAGACAAACTACGAGCAGTACTTC
CDR3 protein: CAISEKTNYEQYF
D gene: .
J gene: TRBJ2-7
V gene: TRBV10-3
clone size: many

CDR3 DNA: TGTGCCAGCAGTGTCCACCATGGACAGGCAACTTATAGCAATCAGCCCCAGCATTTT
CDR3 protein: CASSVHHGQATYSNQPQHF
D gene: TRBD1
J gene: TRBJ1-5
V gene: TRBV6-1
clone size: many

CDR3 DNA: TGTGCCTGCGCGCTAGGAGAAGAGACCCAGTACTTC
CDR3 protein: CACALGEETQYF
D gene: .
J gene: TRBJ2-5
V gene: TRBV6-6
clone size: .

CDR3 DNA: TGTGCCAGCAGTGACTTTAAGCGGGGGGGCTACAATGAGCAGTTCTTC
CDR3 protein: CASSDFKRGGYNEQFF
D gene: TRBD2
J gene: TRBJ2-1
V gene: TRBV6-4
clone size: many

CDR3 DNA: TGTGCCAGCAGTGAAGGACAGCCCGGTCGGCCCCAGCATTTT
CDR3 protein: CASSEGQPGRPQHF
D gene: .
J gene: TRBJ1-5
V gene: TRBV2
clone size: many

CDR3 DNA: TGCAGTGCTAACGGGCAGGGCTCCTACGAGCAGTACTTC
CDR3 protein: CSANGQGSYEQYF
D gene: .
J gene: TRBJ2-7
V gene: TRBV20-1
clone size: many

CDR3 DNA: TGTGCCAGCCTTTATGGGGGGGCCGGGCCTGAAGCTTTCTTT
CDR3 protein: CASLYGGAGPEAFF
D gene: .
J gene: TRBJ1-1
V gene: TRBV28
clone size: .

CDR3 DNA: TGTGCCAGCAGTTCCGGGACAGGGTCCTACGAGCAGTACTTC
CDR3 protein: CASSSGTGSYEQYF
D gene: TRBD1
J gene: TRBJ2-7
V gene: TRBV6-5
clone size: .

CDR3 DNA: TGTGCCAGCAGCCTTGGTTTCTACGAGCAGTACTTC
CDR3 protein: CASSLGFYEQYF
D gene: .
J gene: TRBJ2-7
V gene: TRBV12-3/TRBV12-4
clone size: many